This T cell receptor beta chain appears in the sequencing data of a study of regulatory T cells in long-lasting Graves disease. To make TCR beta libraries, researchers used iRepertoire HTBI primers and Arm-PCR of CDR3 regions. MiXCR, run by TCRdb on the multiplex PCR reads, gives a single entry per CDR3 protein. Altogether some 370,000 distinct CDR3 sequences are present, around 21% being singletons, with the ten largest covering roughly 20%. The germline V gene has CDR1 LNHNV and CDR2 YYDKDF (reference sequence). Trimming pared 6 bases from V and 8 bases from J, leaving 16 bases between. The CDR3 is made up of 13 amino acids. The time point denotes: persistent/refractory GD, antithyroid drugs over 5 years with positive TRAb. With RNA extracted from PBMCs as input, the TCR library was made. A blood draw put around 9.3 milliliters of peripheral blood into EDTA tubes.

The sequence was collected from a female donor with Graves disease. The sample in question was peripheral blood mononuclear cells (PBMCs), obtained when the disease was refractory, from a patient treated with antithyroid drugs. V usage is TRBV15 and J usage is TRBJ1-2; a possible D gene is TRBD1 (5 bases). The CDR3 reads CATRNKWDQGYTF. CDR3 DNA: TGTGCCACCAGAAACAAATGGGACCAGGGCTACACCTTC.